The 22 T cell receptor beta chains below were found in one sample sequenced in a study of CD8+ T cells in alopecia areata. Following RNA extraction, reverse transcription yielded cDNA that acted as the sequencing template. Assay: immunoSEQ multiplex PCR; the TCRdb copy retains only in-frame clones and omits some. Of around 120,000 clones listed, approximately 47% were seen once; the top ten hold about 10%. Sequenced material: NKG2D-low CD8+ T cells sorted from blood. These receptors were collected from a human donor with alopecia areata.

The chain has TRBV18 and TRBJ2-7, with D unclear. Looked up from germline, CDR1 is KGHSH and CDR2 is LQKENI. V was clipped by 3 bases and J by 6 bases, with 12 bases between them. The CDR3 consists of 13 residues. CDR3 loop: CASSPGPNSEQYF. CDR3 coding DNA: TGTGCCAGCTCACCCGGGCCTAACTCCGAGCAGTACTTC.

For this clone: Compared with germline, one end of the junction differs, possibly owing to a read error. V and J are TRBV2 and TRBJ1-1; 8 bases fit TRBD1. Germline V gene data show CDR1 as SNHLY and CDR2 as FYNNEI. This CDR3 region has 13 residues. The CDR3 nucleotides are TGTGCCAGAGCGACAGGGGCGAACACTGAAGCTTCCTTT. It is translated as CARATGANTEASF.

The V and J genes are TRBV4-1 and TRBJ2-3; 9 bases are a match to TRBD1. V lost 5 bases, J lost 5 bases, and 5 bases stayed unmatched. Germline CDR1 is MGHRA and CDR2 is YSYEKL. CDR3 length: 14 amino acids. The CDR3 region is CASSYRTGEDTQYF. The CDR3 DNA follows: TGCGCCAGCAGCTACCGGACAGGGGAAGATACGCAGTATTTT.

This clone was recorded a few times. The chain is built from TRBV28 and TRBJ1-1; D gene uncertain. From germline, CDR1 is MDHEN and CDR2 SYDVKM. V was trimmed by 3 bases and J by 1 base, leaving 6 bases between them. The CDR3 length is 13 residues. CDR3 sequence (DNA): TGTGCCAGCAGTTTCGACACGAACACTGAAGCTTTCTTT. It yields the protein CASSFDTNTEAFF.

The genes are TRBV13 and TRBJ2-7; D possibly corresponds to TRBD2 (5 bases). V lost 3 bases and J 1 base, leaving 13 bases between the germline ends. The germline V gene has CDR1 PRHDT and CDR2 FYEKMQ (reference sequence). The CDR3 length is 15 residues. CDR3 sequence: CASSFSGSISYEQYF. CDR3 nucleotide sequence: TGTGCCAGCAGCTTTAGTGGGAGTATATCCTACGAGCAGTACTTC.

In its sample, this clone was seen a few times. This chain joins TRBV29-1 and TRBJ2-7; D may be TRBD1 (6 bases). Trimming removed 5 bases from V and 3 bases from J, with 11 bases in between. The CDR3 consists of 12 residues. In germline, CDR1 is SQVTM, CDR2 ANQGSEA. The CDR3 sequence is CSVSQGGYEQYF. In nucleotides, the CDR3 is TGCAGCGTTTCACAGGGCGGCTACGAGCAGTACTTC.

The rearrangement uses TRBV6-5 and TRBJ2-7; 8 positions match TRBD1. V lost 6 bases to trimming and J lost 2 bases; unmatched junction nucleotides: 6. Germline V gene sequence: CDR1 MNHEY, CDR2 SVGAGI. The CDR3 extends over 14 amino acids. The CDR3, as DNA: TGTGCCAGCAGGACACGGGACAGGACCTACGAGCAGTACTTC. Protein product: CASRTRDRTYEQYF.

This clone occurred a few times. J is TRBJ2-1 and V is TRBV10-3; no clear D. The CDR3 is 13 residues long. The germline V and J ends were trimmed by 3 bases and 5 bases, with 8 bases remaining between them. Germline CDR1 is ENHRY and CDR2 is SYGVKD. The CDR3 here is CAISDWANNEQFF. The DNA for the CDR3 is TGTGCCATCAGTGATTGGGCTAACAATGAGCAGTTCTTC.

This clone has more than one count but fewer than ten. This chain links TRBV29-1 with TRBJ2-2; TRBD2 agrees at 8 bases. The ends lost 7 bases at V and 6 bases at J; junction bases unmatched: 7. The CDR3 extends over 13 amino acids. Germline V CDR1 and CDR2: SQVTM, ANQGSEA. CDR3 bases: TGCAGCGGGTCTAGCGGGCTAGCCGGGGAGCTGTTTTTT. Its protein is CSGSSGLAGELFF.

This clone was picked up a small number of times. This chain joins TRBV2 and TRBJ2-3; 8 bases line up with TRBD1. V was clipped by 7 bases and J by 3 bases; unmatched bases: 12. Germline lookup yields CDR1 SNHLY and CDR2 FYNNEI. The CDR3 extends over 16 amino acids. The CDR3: CASTPVRQGATDTQYF. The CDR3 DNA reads TGTGCCAGCACCCCAGTTCGGCAGGGGGCAACAGATACGCAGTATTTT.

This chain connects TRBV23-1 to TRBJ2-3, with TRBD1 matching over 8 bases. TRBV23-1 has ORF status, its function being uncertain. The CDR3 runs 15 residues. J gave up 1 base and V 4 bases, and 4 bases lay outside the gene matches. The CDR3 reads CASSRTGRRTDTQYF. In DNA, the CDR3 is TGCGCCAGCAGTCGGACAGGGAGGCGCACAGATACGCAGTATTTT.

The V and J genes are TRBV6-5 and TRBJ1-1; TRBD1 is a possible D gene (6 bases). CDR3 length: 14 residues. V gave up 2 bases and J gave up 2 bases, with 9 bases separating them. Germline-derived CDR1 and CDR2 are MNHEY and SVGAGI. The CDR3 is CASSYPGDNTEAFF. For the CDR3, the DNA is TGTGCCAGCAGTTACCCAGGGGACAACACTGAAGCTTTCTTT.

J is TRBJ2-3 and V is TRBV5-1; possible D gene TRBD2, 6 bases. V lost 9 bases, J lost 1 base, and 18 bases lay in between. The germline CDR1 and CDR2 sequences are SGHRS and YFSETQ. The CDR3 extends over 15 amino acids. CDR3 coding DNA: TGCGCCACCGCCCCCACCCGCGGGGGCACAGATACGCAGTATTTT. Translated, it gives CATAPTRGGTDTQYF.

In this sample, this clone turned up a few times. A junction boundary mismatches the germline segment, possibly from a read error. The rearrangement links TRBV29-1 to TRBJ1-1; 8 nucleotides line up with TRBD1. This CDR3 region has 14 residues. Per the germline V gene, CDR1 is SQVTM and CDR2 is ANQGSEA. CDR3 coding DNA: TGCAGCGTCGAAGACAGGGGCTGGGGCACTGAAGCTTTCTTT. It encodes CSVEDRGWGTEAFF.

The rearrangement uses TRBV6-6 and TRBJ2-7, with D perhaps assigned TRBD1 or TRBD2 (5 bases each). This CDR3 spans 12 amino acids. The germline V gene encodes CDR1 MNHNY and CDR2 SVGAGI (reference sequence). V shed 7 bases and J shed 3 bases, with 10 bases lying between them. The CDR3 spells CASKTGGYEQYF. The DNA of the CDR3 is TGTGCCAGCAAAACTGGGGGCTACGAGCAGTACTTC.

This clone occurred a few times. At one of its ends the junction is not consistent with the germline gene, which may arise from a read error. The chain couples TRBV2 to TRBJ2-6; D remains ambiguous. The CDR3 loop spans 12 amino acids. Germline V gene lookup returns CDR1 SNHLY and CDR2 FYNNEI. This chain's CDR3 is CASSEDSKVLTF. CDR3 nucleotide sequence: TGTGCCAGCAGTGAAGACTCCAAGGTCCTGACTTTC. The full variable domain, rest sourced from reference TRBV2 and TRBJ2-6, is EPEVTQTPSHQVTQMGQEVILRCVPISNHLYFYWYRQILGQKVEFLVSFYNNEISEKSEIFDDQFSVERPDGSNFTLKIRSTKLEDSAMYFCASSEDSKVLTFGAGSRLTVL.

The CDR3 sequence is CSVTTGTADEKLFF. CDR3 nucleotides: TGCAGCGTTACCACCGGGACAGCGGATGAAAAACTGTTTTTT. The chain couples TRBV29-1 to TRBJ1-4; 7 nucleotides align to TRBD1. The V segment lost 5 bases and the J segment 6 bases; nucleotides outside the gene matches: 9. Germline CDR1 reads SQVTM; CDR2 reads ANQGSEA. The CDR3 loop spans 14 amino acids.

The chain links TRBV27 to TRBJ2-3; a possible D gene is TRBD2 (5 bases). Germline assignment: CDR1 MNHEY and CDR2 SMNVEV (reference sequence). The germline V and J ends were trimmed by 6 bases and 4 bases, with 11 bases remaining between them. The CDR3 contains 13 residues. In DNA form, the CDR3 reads TGTGCCAGCAGACGGGGTAATCCAGATACGCAGTATTTT. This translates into CASRRGNPDTQYF.

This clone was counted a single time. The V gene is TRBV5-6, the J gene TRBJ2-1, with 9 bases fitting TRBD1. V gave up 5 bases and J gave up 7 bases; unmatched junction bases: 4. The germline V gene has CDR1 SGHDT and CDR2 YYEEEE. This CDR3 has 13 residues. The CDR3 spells CASRRTGVNEQFF. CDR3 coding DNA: TGTGCCAGCAGACGGACAGGGGTAAATGAGCAGTTCTTC. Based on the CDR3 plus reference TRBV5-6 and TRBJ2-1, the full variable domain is DAGVTQSPTHLIKTRGQQVTLRCSPKSGHDTVSWYQQALGQGPQFIFQYYEEEERQRGNFPDRFSGHQFPNYSSELNVNALLLGDSALYLCASRRTGVNEQFFGPGTRLTVL.

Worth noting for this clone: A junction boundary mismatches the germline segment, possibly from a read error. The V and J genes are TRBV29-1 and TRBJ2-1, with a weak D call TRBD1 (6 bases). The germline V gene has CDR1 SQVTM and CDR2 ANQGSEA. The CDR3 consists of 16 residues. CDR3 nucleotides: TGCAGCGTTGTTTGGTCGGATGGGGGCGGGTACAATGGGCAGTTCTTC. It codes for CSVVWSDGGGYNGQFF.

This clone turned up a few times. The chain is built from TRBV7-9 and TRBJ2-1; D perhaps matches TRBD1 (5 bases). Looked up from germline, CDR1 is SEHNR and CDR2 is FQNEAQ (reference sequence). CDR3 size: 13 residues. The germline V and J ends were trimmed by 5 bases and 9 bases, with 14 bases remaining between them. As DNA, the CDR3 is TGTGCCAGCAGCCCCACGGGTAGGGGTGAGCAGTTCTTC. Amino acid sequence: CASSPTGRGEQFF.

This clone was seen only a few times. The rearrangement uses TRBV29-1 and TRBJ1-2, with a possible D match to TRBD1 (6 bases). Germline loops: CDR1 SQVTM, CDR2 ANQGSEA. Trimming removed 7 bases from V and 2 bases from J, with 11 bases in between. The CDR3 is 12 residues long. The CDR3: CSGDTGNYGYTF. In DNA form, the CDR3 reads TGCAGCGGGGACACAGGGAACTATGGCTACACCTTC.